Listed here is a single T cell receptor (beta chain). Time point reported: before natalizumab initiation. This entry is derived from a study of multiple sclerosis patients with progressive multifocal leukoencephalopathy. The table came from immunoSEQ multiplex PCR; TCRdb's copy has only in-frame clones and leaves some out. The sample carries 25,000 to 35,000 clones, over 90% recorded once. This CDR3 comprises 15 residues. With 2 bases clipped from V and 8 bases from J, the junction kept 9 bases outside the gene matches. Germline CDR1 and CDR2: SGHTS and YDEGEE. V usage is TRBV5-8 and J usage is TRBJ2-1, with TRBD1 matching over 8 bases. The receptor comes from a man aged 30 to 39 with multiple sclerosis. Sequenced material: PBMCs. The CDR3 nucleotides read TGTGCCAGCAGCTTCGGGCAGGGGGCCTCGGATGAGCAGTTCTTC. It encodes CASSFGQGASDEQFF.